The next 22 T cell receptor beta chains were all read from a single sample in a study of early T cells in non-severe SARS-CoV-2 infection (dated by TCRdb to the early 2020s). The library came from 5' RACE. The instrument was a NextSeq 500. TCRdb reprocessed the public reads (quality trimming at Q25 with fastp, clone calling with MiXCR) and kept in-frame beta chains. All rows with the same CDR3 protein become a single entry with the most common DNA and genes. For this sample the table gives over 80,000 distinct CDR3 sequences, of which around 15% were detected only once. The ten top clones hold 10% to 11% of the sample. Specimen: whole blood. The receptors come from an adult who was a healthcare worker with PCR-confirmed SARS-CoV-2 infection or an uninfected control (not recorded which).

This clonotype has at least ten counts. The J gene is TRBJ2-2, the V gene TRBV7-2; D unclear. The germline V gene encodes CDR1 SGHTA and CDR2 FQGNSA. This CDR3 is built from 15 residues. Trimming removed 9 bases at V and 3 bases at J, with 17 bases between. Written as DNA, the CDR3 is TGTGCCAGACCCATCTGGGCAGGCGACACCGGGGAGCTGTTTTTT. Its translation: CARPIWAGDTGELFF.

This chain uses TRBV5-6 with TRBJ1-2; D possibly corresponds to TRBD1 (5 bases). This CDR3 is 16 amino acids long. CDR1 and CDR2 from the germline V gene are SGHDT and YYEEEE. Deletions cut 4 bases from V and 3 bases from J, with 19 bases between. The CDR3 nucleotides read TGTGCCAGCAGCCTCCGATTTGGGGCAAGGGACTATGGCTACACCTTC. Its translation: CASSLRFGARDYGYTF.

V gene TRBV4-1 combines with J gene TRBJ2-5; 7 nucleotides line up with TRBD1. Germline trimming cut 4 bases from V and 2 bases from J; bases unmatched to any gene: 7. CDR1 and CDR2 (germline): MGHRA, YSYEKL. The CDR3 is 15 residues long. This chain's CDR3 is CASSRYRDRQETQYF. The CDR3 DNA is TGCGCCAGCAGCCGATACCGGGACAGACAAGAGACCCAGTACTTC.

This clonotype was detected a few times. In nucleotides, the CDR3 is TGTGCCAGCAGCCAAGGTCACCAGGGAGCTAACTATGGCTACACCTTC. Amino acid sequence: CASSQGHQGANYGYTF. This chain joins TRBV3-1 and TRBJ1-2; D may be TRBD1 (5 bases). CDR3 length equals 16 residues. Trimming removed 1 base at V and 0 bases at J, with 12 bases between. Germline assignment: CDR1 LGHDT and CDR2 YNNKEL (reference sequence). The full variable domain, in which reference TRBV3-1 and TRBJ1-2 provide the parts outside the CDR3, is DTAVSQTPKYLVTQMGNDKSIKCEQNLGHDTMYWYKQDSKKFLKIMFSYNNKELIINETVPNRFSPKSPDKAHLNLHINSLELGDSAVYFCASSQGHQGANYGYTFGSGTRLTVV.

This clonotype occurred a few times. This chain joins TRBV29-1 and TRBJ2-3; tentatively, D is TRBD1 (6 bases). This CDR3 spans 15 amino acids. Trimming took off 0 bases at V and 2 bases at J, with 12 bases between the two ends. Germline lookup yields CDR1 SQVTM and CDR2 ANQGSEA. The CDR3 spells CSVEDSRGHTDTQYF. The CDR3 DNA is TGCAGCGTTGAAGATTCCAGGGGCCACACAGATACGCAGTATTTT.

The genes are TRBV7-9 and TRBJ1-1, with TRBD1 matching 10 bases. The CDR3 runs to 12 residues. J lost 7 bases, V lost 8 bases, and 4 bases had no gene match. CDR1 is SEHNR and CDR2 is FQNEAQ in the germline V gene (reference sequence). The CDR3: CASVTGGNEAFF. In nucleotides, the CDR3 is TGTGCCAGCGTGACAGGGGGCAATGAAGCTTTCTTT.

This clonotype has only a few counts. V usage is TRBV20-1 and J usage is TRBJ2-7; tentatively, D is TRBD1 (6 bases). CDR3 length: 14 residues. V lost 2 bases and J 2 bases, leaving 13 bases between the germline ends. Germline V gene data show CDR1 as DFQATT and CDR2 as SNEGSKA (reference sequence). CDR3 region: CSARSDRFPYEQYF. DNA for the CDR3: TGCAGTGCTAGATCGGACAGATTCCCCTACGAGCAGTACTTC.

This clonotype was seen at least ten times. The CDR3 protein is CASSPRSGGAYNEQFF. CDR3 nucleotide sequence: TGTGCCAGCTCTCCGAGAAGCGGGGGTGCCTACAATGAGCAGTTCTTC. V is TRBV18 and J is TRBJ2-1; 8 nucleotides align to TRBD2. CDR3 length: 16 residues. J gave up 2 bases and V 6 bases, and 9 bases lay outside the gene matches. Germline loops: CDR1 KGHSH, CDR2 LQKENI.

V gene TRBV6-2 or TRBV6-3 combines with J gene TRBJ1-2; D gene uncertain. Trimming shortened V by 6 bases and J by 0 bases, and 11 bases separated the two germline ends. This CDR3 contains 14 residues. The germline V gene encodes CDR1 MNHEY and CDR2 SVGEGT. Here the CDR3 reads CASRTMWANYGYTF. In nucleotides, the CDR3 is TGTGCCAGCAGAACCATGTGGGCTAACTATGGCTACACCTTC.

V and J are TRBV20-1 and TRBJ2-1; the D is unclear. Trimming took off 0 bases at V and 5 bases at J, with 5 bases between the two ends. Germline V gene sequence: CDR1 DFQATT, CDR2 SNEGSKA (reference sequence). This CDR3 has 12 residues. The CDR3 DNA reads TGCAGTGCTAGAGATCAAGACAATGAGCAGTTCTTC. This translates into CSARDQDNEQFF.

The chain links TRBV20-1 to TRBJ2-3, with TRBD2 matching over 12 bases. The junction had 5 bases not matched to a gene; V was cut back by 4 bases and J by 3 bases. Germline V gene data show CDR1 as DFQATT and CDR2 as SNEGSKA (reference sequence). The CDR3 has 15 residues. CDR3 in amino acids: CSAIPSGGVTDTQYF. CDR3 sequence (DNA): TGCAGTGCTATTCCTAGCGGGGGGGTGACAGATACGCAGTATTTT.

At least ten counts were recorded for this clonotype. The V gene is TRBV3-1, the J gene TRBJ1-6, with D uncertain. Per the germline V gene, CDR1 is LGHDT and CDR2 is YNNKEL (reference sequence). This CDR3 is built from 13 residues. V shed 6 bases and J shed 6 bases, with 9 bases lying between them. CDR3 nucleotide sequence: TGTGCCAGCAGGCTACAGACTAATTCACCCCTCCACTTT. Translation gives CASRLQTNSPLHF.

This clonotype was recorded a few times. The J gene is TRBJ1-2, the V gene TRBV7-9, with D maybe TRBD1 (5 bases). The V gene lost 3 bases and the J gene lost 7 bases, with 12 bases spanning the gap. CDR3 size: 13 residues. Germline V gene data show CDR1 as SEHNR and CDR2 as FQNEAQ (reference sequence). The CDR3 DNA follows: TGTGCCAGCAGCTTCCCTTTAGGGGCTGGCTACACCTTC. It is translated as CASSFPLGAGYTF.

This chain joins TRBV7-2 and TRBJ1-2; the D is unclear. The V gene lost 8 bases and the J gene lost 0 bases, with 10 bases spanning the gap. The CDR3 is 13 amino acids. Per germline, CDR1 SGHTA and CDR2 FQGNSA. The CDR3 reads CASLLGPNYGYTF. The CDR3 nucleotides are TGTGCCAGCCTACTTGGGCCTAACTATGGCTACACCTTC. The full variable domain, in which reference TRBV7-2 and TRBJ1-2 provide the parts outside the CDR3, is GAGVSQSPSNKVTEKGKDVELRCDPISGHTALYWYRQSLGQGLEFLIYFQGNSAPDKSGLPSDRFSAERTGGSVSTLTIQRTQQEDSAVYLCASLLGPNYGYTFGSGTRLTVV.

V usage is TRBV5-1 and J usage is TRBJ1-2, with D uncertain. The CDR3 consists of 15 residues. Germline V gene lookup returns CDR1 SGHRS and CDR2 YFSETQ. V dropped 2 bases and J dropped 2 bases, with 13 bases sitting between them. Here the CDR3 reads CASSFGPESNYGYTF. The CDR3 DNA reads TGCGCCAGCAGCTTTGGGCCAGAATCAAACTATGGCTACACCTTC.

This clonotype occurred a few times. The genes are TRBV10-2 and TRBJ2-2, with 7 nucleotides matching TRBD2. Germline loops: CDR1 WSHSY, CDR2 SAAADI. Trimming at V came to 7 bases and at J to 0 bases, leaving 2 bases not matched to a gene. The CDR3 has 14 amino acids. The DNA of the CDR3 is TGCGCCAGCATAGGGACTACGAACACCGGGGAGCTGTTTTTT. The encoded protein is CASIGTTNTGELFF.

This clonotype was seen only a few times. V usage is TRBV7-9 and J usage is TRBJ2-2; the D is unclear. Germline CDR1 is SEHNR and CDR2 is FQNEAQ (reference sequence). V was cut by 5 bases and J by 4 bases, with 14 bases left in between. The CDR3 contains 15 residues. The CDR3 DNA sequence: TGTGCCAGCAGCCCCAGCCCGAGTAGCACCGGGGAGCTGTTTTTT. Translation gives CASSPSPSSTGELFF.

The rearrangement uses TRBV12-3 or TRBV12-4 and TRBJ1-4; tentative D call: TRBD1 (5 bases). There are 13 residues in the CDR3. V lost 7 bases and J lost 7, with 13 bases in between. The CDR3 region has the DNA TGTGCCAGCATCAGGGCCCCAAGTGAAAAACTGTTTTTT. Its translation is CASIRAPSEKLFF.

In this sample, this clonotype turned up a few times. The CDR3 sequence: CASSLSVLNTEAFF. The CDR3, as DNA: TGTGCCAGCAGTTTATCGGTCCTGAACACTGAAGCTTTCTTT. J is TRBJ1-1 and V is TRBV27; D not resolved. The germline gives CDR1 MNHEY, CDR2 SMNVEV (reference sequence). Between the trimmed V and J ends, which lost 0 bases and 0 bases, there was a span of 5 bases. The CDR3 contains 14 residues.

This clonotype showed up just a few times. The chain is built from TRBV18 and TRBJ2-3; TRBD1 is a possible D gene (6 bases). The CDR3 consists of 14 residues. The ends were cut back, 6 bases at V and 4 bases at J, with 14 bases in the middle. Germline V gene lookup returns CDR1 KGHSH and CDR2 LQKENI. The CDR3, as DNA: TGTGCCAGCTCCCTACGACAGGCACCAGATACGCAGTATTTT. Its protein is CASSLRQAPDTQYF.

This clonotype appeared many times. The chain is built from TRBV19 and TRBJ1-5; D might be TRBD1 (6 bases). The CDR3 extends over 14 amino acids. V shed 7 bases and J shed 3 bases, with 13 bases lying between them. Germline V gene data show CDR1 as LNHDA and CDR2 as SQIVND (reference sequence). As DNA, the CDR3 is TGTGCCAGTAAGTTACAGGGACACAATCAGCCCCAGCATTTT. Its translation: CASKLQGHNQPQHF. The variable domain in full, with the rest retrieved from reference TRBV19 and TRBJ1-5, is DGGITQSPKYLFRKEGQNVTLSCEQNLNHDAMYWYRQDPGQGLRLIYYSQIVNDFQKGDIAEGYSVSREKKESFPLTVTSAQKNPTAFYLCASKLQGHNQPQHFGDGTRLSIL.

The sample holds a few counts of this clonotype. The V call is TRBV7-8, the J call TRBJ1-1, with 8 bases fitting TRBD1. Trimming cost V 3 bases and J 7 bases; bases outside gene matches: 7. Germline loops: CDR1 SGHVS, CDR2 FQNEAQ. The CDR3 length is 14 residues. CDR3 residues: CASSFFQGADEAFF. In DNA, the CDR3 is TGTGCCAGCAGCTTTTTTCAGGGGGCTGATGAAGCTTTCTTT.